This T cell receptor beta chain was sequenced during a study of blood T cell repertoires in COVID-19. Study information: Whether acute or convalescent, the COVID-19 samples came from the United States, Italy and Spain. PBMCs, B-cell-depleted T cells, or T cells provided the cDNA or gDNA that made up the material.

The repertoire was sequenced with immunoSEQ multiplex PCR; TCRdb's copy has only in-frame clones and lacks some. The sample lists some 500,000 clones; roughly nine tenths were seen once. The CDR3 runs to 15 residues. Losses at the gene ends were 6 bases for V and 5 bases for J; bases not matched to a gene: 7. CDR1 and CDR2 (germline): MNHEY, SVGAGI. Sequenced: peripheral blood. The sequence came from a woman between 45 and 65 years old with COVID-19, enrolled during active disease. The V gene is TRBV6-5, the J gene TRBJ2-7, with TRBD2 identical over 13 bases. CDR3 loop: CASRVTSGGAHEQYF. Here the CDR3 DNA reads TGTGCCAGCAGGGTAACTAGCGGGGGGGCCCACGAGCAGTACTTC.